This TCR beta chain was obtained from a study of Graves' ophthalmopathy and Graves' hyperthyroidism. Study-wide background: Investigators collected peripheral blood at initial diagnosis, before any treatment was given. Whole-study results and caveats: The model predicted ophthalmopathy progression with about 69% sensitivity and approximately 72% specificity. Appearing in blood as well were most expanded thyroid clonotypes above 0.001 frequency.

This clonotype was observed at least ten times. No antigen is known for it. CDR3 size: 16 residues. V lost 4 bases, J lost 3 bases, and 6 bases stayed unmatched. Germline V gene data show CDR1 as SGHRS and CDR2 as YFSETQ. The authors amplified TCR beta CDR3 regions from RNA transcripts. First-round RT-PCR with HTBI primers preceded a second-round multiplex PCR. TCRdb reprocessed the multiplex PCR reads with MiXCR, giving one entry per CDR3 protein. The table has about 400,000 distinct CDR3 sequences, under 25% seen once; the top ten hold under 3.5%. In this cohort's terms, stable hyperthyroidism meant no ophthalmopathy by 18 months of follow-up.

This TCR was sampled from a woman between 18 and 29 years old with stable Graves' hyperthyroidism. Sequenced input: peripheral blood. The rearrangement uses TRBV5-1 and TRBJ2-6; 8 bases match TRBD1. The CDR3 sequence is CASSPTGVGGANVLTF. The CDR3 DNA reads as TGCGCCAGCAGCCCGACAGGGGTTGGTGGGGCCAACGTCCTGACTTTC. Full variable domain (missing parts from reference TRBV5-1 and TRBJ2-6): KAGVTQTPRYLIKTRGQQVTLSCSPISGHRSVSWYQQTPGQGLQFLFEYFSETQRNKGNFPGRFSGRQFSNSRSEMNVSTLELGDSALYLCASSPTGVGGANVLTFGAGSRLTVL.